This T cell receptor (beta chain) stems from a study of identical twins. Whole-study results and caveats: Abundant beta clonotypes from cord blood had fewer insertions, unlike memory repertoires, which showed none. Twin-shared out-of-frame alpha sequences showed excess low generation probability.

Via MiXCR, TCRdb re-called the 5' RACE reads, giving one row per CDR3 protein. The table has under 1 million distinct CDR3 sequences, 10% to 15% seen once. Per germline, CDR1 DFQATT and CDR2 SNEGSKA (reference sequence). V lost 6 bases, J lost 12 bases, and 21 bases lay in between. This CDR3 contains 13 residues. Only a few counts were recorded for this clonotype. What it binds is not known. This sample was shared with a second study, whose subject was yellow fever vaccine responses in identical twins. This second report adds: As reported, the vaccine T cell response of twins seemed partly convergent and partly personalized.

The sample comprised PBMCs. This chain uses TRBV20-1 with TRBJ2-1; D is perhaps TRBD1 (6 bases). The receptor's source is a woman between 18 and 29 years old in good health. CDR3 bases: TGCAGTGCCCCCCGCGGACAGTGGCTGGGGCAGTTCTTC. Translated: CSAPRGQWLGQFF.